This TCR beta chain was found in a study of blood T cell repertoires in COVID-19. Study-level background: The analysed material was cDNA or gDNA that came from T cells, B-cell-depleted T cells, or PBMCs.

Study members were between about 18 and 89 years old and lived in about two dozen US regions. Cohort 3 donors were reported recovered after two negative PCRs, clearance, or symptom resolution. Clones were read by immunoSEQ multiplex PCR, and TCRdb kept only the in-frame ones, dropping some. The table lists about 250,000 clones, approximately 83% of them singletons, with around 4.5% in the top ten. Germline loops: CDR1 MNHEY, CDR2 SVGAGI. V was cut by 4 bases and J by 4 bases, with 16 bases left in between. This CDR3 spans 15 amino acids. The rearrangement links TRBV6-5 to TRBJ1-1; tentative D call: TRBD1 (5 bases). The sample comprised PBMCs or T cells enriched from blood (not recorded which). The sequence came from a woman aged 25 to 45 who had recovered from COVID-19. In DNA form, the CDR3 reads TGTGCCAGCAGTTTCAGCCCTCAGGGAGGCACTGAAGCTTTCTTT. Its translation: CASSFSPQGGTEAFF.